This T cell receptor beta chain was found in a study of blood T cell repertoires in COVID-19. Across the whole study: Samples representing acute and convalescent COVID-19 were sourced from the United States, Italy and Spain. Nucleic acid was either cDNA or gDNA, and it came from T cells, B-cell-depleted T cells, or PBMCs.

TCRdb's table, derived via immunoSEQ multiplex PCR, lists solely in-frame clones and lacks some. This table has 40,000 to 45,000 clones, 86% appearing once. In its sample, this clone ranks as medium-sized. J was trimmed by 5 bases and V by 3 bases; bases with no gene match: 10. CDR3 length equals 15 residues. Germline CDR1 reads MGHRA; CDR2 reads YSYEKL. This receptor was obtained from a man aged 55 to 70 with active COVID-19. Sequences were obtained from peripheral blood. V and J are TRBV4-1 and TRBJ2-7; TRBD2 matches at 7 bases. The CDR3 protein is CASSHPEGLGDEQYF. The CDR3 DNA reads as TGCGCCAGCAGCCACCCCGAAGGACTAGGAGACGAGCAGTACTTC.